The 10 T cell receptor beta chains below all came from one sample that was sequenced in a study of OX40 agonist ivuxolimab in advanced cancers. Here immunoSEQ multiplex PCR was the method, and the copy in TCRdb shows in-frame clones only, minus some. The sample shows 80,000 to 100,000 clones, 80% to 90% of them seen only once. Sequencing was performed on CD4+ or CD8+ T cells sorted from blood, taken in a trial of the OX40 agonist ivuxolimab. These receptors were collected from an adult with an advanced solid tumor such as melanoma, head and neck, liver or kidney cancer.

V usage is TRBV30 and J usage is TRBJ1-2; maybe TRBD1 (5 bases). The CDR3 is 11 amino acids. Germline CDR1 is GTSNPN and CDR2 is SVGIG (reference sequence). V shed 0 bases and J shed 13 bases, with 12 bases lying between them. The CDR3 loop reads CAWSVGESFTF. CDR3 nucleotide sequence: TGTGCCTGGAGTGTAGGGGAGTCTTTCACCTTC. The full variable domain, its missing parts supplied by reference TRBV30 and TRBJ1-2, is SQTIHQWPATLVQPVGSPLSLECTVEGTSNPNLYWYRQAAGRGLQLLFYSVGIGQISSEVPQNLSASRPQDRQFILSSKKLLLSDSGFYLCAWSVGESFTFGSGTRLTVV.

The chain recombines TRBV2 with TRBJ2-7; 7 positions match TRBD1. This CDR3 has 13 amino acids. Germline V lookup: CDR1 SNHLY, CDR2 FYNNEI. V shed 6 bases, J shed 6 bases, and the junction held 8 bases outside the gene matches. CDR3 in DNA: TGTGCCAGCAGCCGACAGGGTGTCATCGAGCAGTACTTC. It encodes CASSRQGVIEQYF. The entire variable domain, with the rest obtained from reference TRBV2 and TRBJ2-7, is as follows: EPEVTQTPSHQVTQMGQEVILRCVPISNHLYFYWYRQILGQKVEFLVSFYNNEISEKSEIFDDQFSVERPDGSNFTLKIRSTKLEDSAMYFCASSRQGVIEQYFGPGTRLTVT.

This clone has just one count. The chain recombines TRBV7-5 with TRBJ1-6; the table's D call of TRBD1 was not tested on the DNA. TRBV7-5 is a pseudogene locus. The CDR3 is 15 residues long. DNA of the CDR3: TGTGCCAGAAGCTTAGGAGAAGGCAGGAAATCACCCCTCCACTTT. It specifies CARSLGEGRKSPLHF.

This chain connects TRBV2 to TRBJ2-1, with 7 bases matching TRBD1. Germline V CDR1 and CDR2: SNHLY, FYNNEI. This CDR3 has 14 residues. With 6 bases clipped from V and 0 bases from J, the junction kept 2 bases outside the gene matches. The CDR3 DNA reads TGTGCCAGCAGGGGACAGAGCTCCTACAATGAGCAGTTCTTC. This codes for CASRGQSSYNEQFF.

The gene calls are TRBV7-8 and TRBJ2-7; D tentatively fits TRBD1 or TRBD2 (5 bases each). This CDR3 spans 14 amino acids. Germline-derived CDR1 and CDR2 are SGHVS and FQNEAQ. Trimming shortened V by 3 bases and J by 6 bases, and 15 bases separated the two germline ends. The CDR3 loop is CASSFPTVGGEQYF. The CDR3 coding sequence is TGTGCCAGCAGCTTCCCGACAGTTGGGGGCGAGCAGTACTTC.

In its sample, this clone was seen once. This chain uses TRBV29-1 with TRBJ1-2, with TRBD1 as a possible D gene (6 bases). The CDR3 spans 13 residues. V was clipped by 4 bases and J by 3 bases, with 12 bases between them. CDR1 and CDR2 (germline): SQVTM, ANQGSEA. Here the CDR3 DNA reads TGCAGCGTTGGCGCAGGGGTAGACTATGGCTACACCTTC. It codes for CSVGAGVDYGYTF.

This rearrangement joins TRBV5-4 to TRBJ2-7; TRBD2 agrees at 10 bases. The junction had 4 bases not matched to a gene; V was cut back by 4 bases and J by 3 bases. The CDR3 extends over 14 amino acids. Germline CDR1 reads SGHNT; CDR2 reads YYREEE (reference sequence). This CDR3 is CASSPLAGDYEQYF. For the CDR3, the DNA is TGTGCCAGCAGCCCTCTAGCGGGGGACTACGAGCAGTACTTC. The variable domain in full, completed from reference TRBV5-4 and TRBJ2-7, reads ETGVTQSPTHLIKTRGQQVTLRCSSQSGHNTVSWYQQALGQGPQFIFQYYREEENGRGNFPPRFSGLQFPNYSSELNVNALELDDSALYLCASSPLAGDYEQYFGPGTRLTVT.

This chain links TRBV5-1 with TRBJ2-2; D not certain. Deletions cut 4 bases from V and 7 bases from J, with 8 bases between. The CDR3 spans 12 residues. Germline lookup yields CDR1 SGHRS and CDR2 YFSETQ. The CDR3, as DNA: TGCGCCAGCAGCCAATTAGGCGGGGAGCTGTTTTTT. It codes for CASSQLGGELFF.

The chain has TRBV30 and TRBJ2-1, with D perhaps matching TRBD1 (6 bases). V dropped 0 bases and J dropped 10 bases, with 10 bases sitting between them. CDR3 length: 12 amino acids. Looked up from germline, CDR1 is GTSNPN and CDR2 is SVGIG (reference sequence). The CDR3 DNA reads as TGTGCCTGGAGTGTACAGGGACACGAGCAGTTCTTC. This codes for CAWSVQGHEQFF.

J is TRBJ2-6 and V is TRBV19, with TRBD1 as a possible D gene (6 bases). The CDR3 totals 20 residues. Germline lookup yields CDR1 LNHDA and CDR2 SQIVND (reference sequence). Trimming left V 7 bases short and J 0 bases short, with 25 bases between. CDR3 protein: CASTIGGRWGLSSGANVLTF. As DNA, the CDR3 is TGTGCCAGTACCATAGGAGGCAGGTGGGGGCTGAGCTCTGGGGCCAACGTCCTGACTTTC.